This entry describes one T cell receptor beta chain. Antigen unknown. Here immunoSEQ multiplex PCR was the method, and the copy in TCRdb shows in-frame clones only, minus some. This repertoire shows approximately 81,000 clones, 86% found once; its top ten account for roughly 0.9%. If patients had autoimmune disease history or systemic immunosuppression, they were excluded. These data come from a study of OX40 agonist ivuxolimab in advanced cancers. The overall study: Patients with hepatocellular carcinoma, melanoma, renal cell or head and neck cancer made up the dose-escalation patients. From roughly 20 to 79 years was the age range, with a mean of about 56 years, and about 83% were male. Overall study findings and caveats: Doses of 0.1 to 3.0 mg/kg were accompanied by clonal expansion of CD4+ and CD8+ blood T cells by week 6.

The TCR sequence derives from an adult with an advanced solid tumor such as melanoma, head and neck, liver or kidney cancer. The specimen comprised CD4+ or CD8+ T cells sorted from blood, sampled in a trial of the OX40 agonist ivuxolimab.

The CDR3 loop reads CASSPGLAGGLDTQYF. As DNA, the CDR3 is TGTGCCAGCAGCCCGGGACTAGCGGGAGGTTTAGATACGCAGTATTTT. The chain employs TRBV7-3 and TRBJ2-3, with 15 bases lining up with TRBD2. With 5 bases clipped from V and 5 bases from J, the junction kept 5 bases outside the gene matches. Germline V gene sequence: CDR1 SGHTA, CDR2 FQGTGA. The CDR3 totals 16 residues.